This TCR beta chain was sequenced for a study of identifying expanded T cells in peripheral blood. From germline, CDR1 is SGHRS and CDR2 YFSETQ. This CDR3 region has 15 residues. Trimming took off 5 bases at V and 7 bases at J, with 21 bases between the two ends. Study-level findings and limits: Differentially abundant clones: roughly 1.2 between replicates, 16.4 at 2 to 3 weeks, over 18 at four. Two-week clone count variance significantly increased as total template count grew.

TCRdb's table, derived via immunoSEQ multiplex PCR, lists solely in-frame clones and lacks some. The data show 84,000 or so clones, with about 88% seen just once and around 2.7% held by the top ten. No infections or other immune events were documented during collection. Regarding this clone: Its antigen remains unidentified.

Material: blood. V gene TRBV5-1 combines with J gene TRBJ1-1; D possibly corresponds to TRBD1 (6 bases). This receptor was taken from a person between 18 and 75 years old in good health. The CDR3 DNA sequence: TGCGCCAGCAGTTGGGACACTTATAATGATTATGAAGCTTTCTTT. Its translation is CASSWDTYNDYEAFF.